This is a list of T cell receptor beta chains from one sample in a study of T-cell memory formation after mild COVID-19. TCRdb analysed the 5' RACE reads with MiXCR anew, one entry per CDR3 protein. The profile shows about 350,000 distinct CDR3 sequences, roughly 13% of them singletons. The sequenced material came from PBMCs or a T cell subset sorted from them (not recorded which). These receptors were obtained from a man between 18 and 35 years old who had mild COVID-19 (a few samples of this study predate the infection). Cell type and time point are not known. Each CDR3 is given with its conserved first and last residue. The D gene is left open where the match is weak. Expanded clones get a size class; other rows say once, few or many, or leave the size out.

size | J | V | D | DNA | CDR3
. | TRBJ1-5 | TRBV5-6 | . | TGTGCCAGCAGCTTCCCAGTCAATCAGCCCCAGCATTTT | CASSFPVNQPQHF
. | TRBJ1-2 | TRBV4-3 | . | TGCGCCAGCAGCACTTCACAGGTGTCGAAGGGCTACACCTTC | CASSTSQVSKGYTF
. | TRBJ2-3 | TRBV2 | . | TGTGCCAGCAGCTGGTCGACCGGCACAGATACGCAGTATTTT | CASSWSTGTDTQYF
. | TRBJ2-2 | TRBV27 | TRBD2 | TGTGCCAGCAGTACTCTAGCGGGGTACACCGGGGAGCTGTTTTTT | CASSTLAGYTGELFF
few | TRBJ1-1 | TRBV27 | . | TGTGCCAGCAAGACTAACACTGAAGCTTTCTTT | CASKTNTEAFF
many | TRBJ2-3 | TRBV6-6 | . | TGTGCCAGCAGGCCGACCGGGGATACGCAGTATTTT | CASRPTGDTQYF
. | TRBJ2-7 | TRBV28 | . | TGTGCCAGCAGTTTACCACAGGCTGGCGAGCAGTACTTC | CASSLPQAGEQYF
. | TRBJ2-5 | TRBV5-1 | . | TGCGCCAGCAGCAGACAGGGCGGGACGGAGACCCAGTACTTC | CASSRQGGTETQYF
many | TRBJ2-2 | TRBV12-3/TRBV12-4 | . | TGTGCCAGCAGTCCCGGTCCGACCGGGGAGCTGTTTTTT | CASSPGPTGELFF
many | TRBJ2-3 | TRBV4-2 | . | TGTGCCAGCACCTCAGGGGGGTACAACACAGATACGCAGTATTTT | CASTSGGYNTDTQYF
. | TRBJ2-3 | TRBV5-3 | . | TGTGCCAGAAGCTTGAGCGGCGATAACAGATGGAGCACAGATACGCAGTATTTT | CARSLSGDNRWSTDTQYF
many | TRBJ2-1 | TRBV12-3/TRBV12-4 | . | TGTGCCATCAAGTTGGTGCTGCACAATGAGCAGTTCTTC | CAIKLVLHNEQFF
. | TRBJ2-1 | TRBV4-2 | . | TGTGCCAGCAGCAAAGACGAAGCGGGCTCCTACAATGAGCAGTTCTTC | CASSKDEAGSYNEQFF
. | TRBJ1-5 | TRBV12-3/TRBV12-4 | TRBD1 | TGTGCCAGCAGTTTTCAAGCAGGGGGTTTTTGGGTTGCGGGCAATCAGCCCCAGCATTTT | CASSFQAGGFWVAGNQPQHF
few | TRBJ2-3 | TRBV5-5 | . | TGTGCCAGCAGCTGGATAGGGGGGCCAGATACGCAGTATTTT | CASSWIGGPDTQYF
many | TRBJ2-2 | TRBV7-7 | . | TGTGCCAGCAGCGAGGGACCCCTGTCCGGGGAGCTGTTTTTT | CASSEGPLSGELFF
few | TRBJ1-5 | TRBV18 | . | TGTGCCAGCTCAGGGACTTATAGCAATCAGCCCCAGCATTTT | CASSGTYSNQPQHF
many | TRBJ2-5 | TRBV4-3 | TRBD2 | TGCGCCAGCAGCCAAGGAGTAGCGGGGGGCGGAGAGACCCAGTACTTC | CASSQGVAGGGETQYF
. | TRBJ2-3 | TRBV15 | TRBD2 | TGTGCCACCAGCAGAGCCCGCCAGCGGGGGGCAGGAGACACGCAGTATTTT | CATSRARQRGAGDTQYF
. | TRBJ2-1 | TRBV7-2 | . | TGTGCCAGCGCGGTAGGCTTCGGTGAGCAGTTCTTC | CASAVGFGEQFF
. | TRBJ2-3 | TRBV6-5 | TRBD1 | TGTGCCAGCAGTTACTCGATACCGACAGGGCGCACAGATACGCAGTATTTT | CASSYSIPTGRTDTQYF
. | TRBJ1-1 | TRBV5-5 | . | TGTGCCAGCAGCTTAGGGGCGATGAACACTGAAGCTTTCTTT | CASSLGAMNTEAFF
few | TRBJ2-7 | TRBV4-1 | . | TGCGCCAGCAGCCAAGATGGGGTCAGGGACGAGCAGTACTTC | CASSQDGVRDEQYF
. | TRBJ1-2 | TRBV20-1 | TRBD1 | TGCAGTCGGAAGACAGGGGTCGGCTACACCTTC | CSRKTGVGYTF
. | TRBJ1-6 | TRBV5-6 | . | TGTGCCAGCAGCACAGGGACTCGCGGCTCCTATAATTCACCCCTCCACTTT | CASSTGTRGSYNSPLHF
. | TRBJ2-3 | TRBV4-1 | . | TGCGCCAGCAGCCACTTCCCAAGTGGGAACACGCAGTATTTT | CASSHFPSGNTQYF
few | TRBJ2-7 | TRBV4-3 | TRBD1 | TGCGCCAGCAGCCAAATGACAGGGCTATCCTACGAGCAGTACTTC | CASSQMTGLSYEQYF
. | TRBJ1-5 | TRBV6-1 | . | TGTGCCAGCAGTGAAGCTTTAGGGCGCAATCAGCCCCAGCATTTT | CASSEALGRNQPQHF
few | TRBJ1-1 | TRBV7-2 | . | TGTGCCAGCAGCTTAGAGGGTGTGTACACTGAAGCTTTCTTT | CASSLEGVYTEAFF
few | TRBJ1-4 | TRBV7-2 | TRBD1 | TGTGCCAGCAGTTTTAACACACAGGGGGTTGGTGAAAAACTGTTTTTT | CASSFNTQGVGEKLFF
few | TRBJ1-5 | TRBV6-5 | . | TGTGCCAGCAGTTACTCGATAGGGGGAAATCAGCCCCAGCATTTT | CASSYSIGGNQPQHF